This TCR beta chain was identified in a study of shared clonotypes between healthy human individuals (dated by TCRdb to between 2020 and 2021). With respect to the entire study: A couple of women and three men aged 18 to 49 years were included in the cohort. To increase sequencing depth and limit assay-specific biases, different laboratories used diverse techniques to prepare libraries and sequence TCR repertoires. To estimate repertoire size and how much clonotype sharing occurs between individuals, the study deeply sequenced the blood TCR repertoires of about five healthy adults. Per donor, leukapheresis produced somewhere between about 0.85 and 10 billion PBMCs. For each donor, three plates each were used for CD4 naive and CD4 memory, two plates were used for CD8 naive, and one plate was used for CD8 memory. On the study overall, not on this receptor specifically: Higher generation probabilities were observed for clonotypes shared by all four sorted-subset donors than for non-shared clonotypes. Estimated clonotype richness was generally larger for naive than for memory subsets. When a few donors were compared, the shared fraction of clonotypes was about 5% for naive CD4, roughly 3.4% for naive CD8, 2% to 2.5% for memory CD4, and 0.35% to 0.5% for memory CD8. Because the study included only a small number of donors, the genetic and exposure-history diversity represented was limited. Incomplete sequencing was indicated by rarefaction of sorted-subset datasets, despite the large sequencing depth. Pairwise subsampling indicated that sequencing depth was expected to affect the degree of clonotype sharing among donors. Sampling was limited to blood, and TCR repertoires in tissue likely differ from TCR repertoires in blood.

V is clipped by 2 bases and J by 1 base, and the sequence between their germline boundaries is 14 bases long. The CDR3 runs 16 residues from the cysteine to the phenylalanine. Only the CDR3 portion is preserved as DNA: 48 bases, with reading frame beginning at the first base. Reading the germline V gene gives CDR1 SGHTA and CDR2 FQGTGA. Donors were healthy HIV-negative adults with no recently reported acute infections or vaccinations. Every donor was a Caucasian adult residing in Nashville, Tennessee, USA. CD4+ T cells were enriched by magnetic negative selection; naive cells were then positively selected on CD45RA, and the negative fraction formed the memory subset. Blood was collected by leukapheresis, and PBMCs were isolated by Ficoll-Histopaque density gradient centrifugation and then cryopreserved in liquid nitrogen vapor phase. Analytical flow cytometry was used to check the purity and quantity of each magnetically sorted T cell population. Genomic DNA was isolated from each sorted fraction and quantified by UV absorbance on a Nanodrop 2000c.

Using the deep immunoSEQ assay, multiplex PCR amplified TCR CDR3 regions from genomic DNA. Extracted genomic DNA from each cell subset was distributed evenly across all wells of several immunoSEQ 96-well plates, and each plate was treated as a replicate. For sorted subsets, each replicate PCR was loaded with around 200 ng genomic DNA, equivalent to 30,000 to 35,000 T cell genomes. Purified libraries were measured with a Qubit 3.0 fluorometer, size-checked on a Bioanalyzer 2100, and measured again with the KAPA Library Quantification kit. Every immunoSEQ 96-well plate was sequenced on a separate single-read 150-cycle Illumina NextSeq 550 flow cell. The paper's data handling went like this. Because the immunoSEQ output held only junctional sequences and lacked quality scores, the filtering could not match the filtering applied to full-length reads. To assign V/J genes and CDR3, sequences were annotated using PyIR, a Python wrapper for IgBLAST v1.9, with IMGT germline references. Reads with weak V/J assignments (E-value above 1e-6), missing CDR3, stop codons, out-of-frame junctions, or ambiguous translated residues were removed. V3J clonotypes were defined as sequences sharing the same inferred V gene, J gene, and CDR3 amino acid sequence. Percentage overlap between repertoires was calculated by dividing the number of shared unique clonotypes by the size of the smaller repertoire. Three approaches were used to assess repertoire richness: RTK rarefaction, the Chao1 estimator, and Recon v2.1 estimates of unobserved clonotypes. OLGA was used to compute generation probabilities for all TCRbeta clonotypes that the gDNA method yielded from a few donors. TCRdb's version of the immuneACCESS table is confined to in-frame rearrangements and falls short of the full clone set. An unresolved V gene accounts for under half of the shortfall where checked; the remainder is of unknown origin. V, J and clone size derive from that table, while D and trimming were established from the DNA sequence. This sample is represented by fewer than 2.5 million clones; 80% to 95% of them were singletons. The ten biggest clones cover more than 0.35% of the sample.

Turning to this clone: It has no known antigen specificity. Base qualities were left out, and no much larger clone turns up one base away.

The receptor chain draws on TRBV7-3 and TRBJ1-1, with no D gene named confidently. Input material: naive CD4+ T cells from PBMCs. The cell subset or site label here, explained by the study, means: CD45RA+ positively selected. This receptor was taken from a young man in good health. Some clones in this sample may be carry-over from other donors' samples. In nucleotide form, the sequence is TGTGCCAGCAGCTTAGTCCCGGGCGAGGGGAACACTGAAGCTTTCTTT. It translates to CASSLVPGEGNTEAFF.